This T cell receptor beta chain comes out of a study of T cell repertoires in aging, cancer and after chemotherapy. Worth noting for this clonotype: Its antigen remains unidentified.

A mixed TRB-A/B primer pool amplified rearranged TRB by multiplex touch-down PCR. One entry per CDR3 protein, called by TCRdb with MiXCR from the multiplex PCR reads. This sample has over 10,000 distinct CDR3 sequences, with approximately 24% found just once. CDR1 is SQVTM, CDR2 ANQGSEA, per germline. The CDR3 runs to 16 residues. V shed 4 bases, J shed 5 bases, and the junction held 16 bases outside the gene matches. Study-level results: No conclusions about immunological memory after chemotherapy can be drawn from the repertoire data.

TCR beta rearrangements were amplified from peripheral blood genomic DNA. Input material: blood. The rearrangement uses TRBV29-1 and TRBJ1-2; TRBD1 agrees at 7 bases. The clonotype comes from a human donor in good health. CDR3 nucleotide sequence: TGCAGCGTTGTTCGCAGGGGGGGACCAAGGGGGTATGGCTACACCTTC. Translating it yields CSVVRRGGPRGYGYTF. Variable domain in full (rest from reference TRBV29-1 and TRBJ1-2): SAVISQKPSRDICQRGTSLTIQCQVDSQVTMMFWYRQQPGQSLTLIATANQGSEATYESGFVIDKFPISRPNLTFSTLTVSNMSPEDSSIYLCSVVRRGGPRGYGYTFGSGTRLTVV.